This TCR beta chain was recovered during a study of blood T cell repertoires in COVID-19. Study at large: Italy, Spain and the United States were the sources of the convalescent and acute COVID-19 samples.

Profiling relied on immunoSEQ multiplex PCR, and the TCRdb table lists in-frame clones only, not all of them. The sample lists 150,000 to 200,000 clones, 84% occurring once. The CDR3 consists of 17 residues. Germline values: CDR1 LNHDA, CDR2 SQIVND (reference sequence). Trimming took 3 bases from V and 1 from J; bases not matched to a gene: 7. The receptor was isolated from a human donor in a cohort sampled during active COVID-19. The gene calls are TRBV19 and TRBJ2-2; 8 bases are a match to TRBD2. The specimen sequenced was peripheral blood. The DNA for the CDR3 is TGTGCCAGTAGTATTAGGAGCGGGGGCCTGAACACCGGGGAGCTGTTTTTT. This codes for CASSIRSGGLNTGELFF.